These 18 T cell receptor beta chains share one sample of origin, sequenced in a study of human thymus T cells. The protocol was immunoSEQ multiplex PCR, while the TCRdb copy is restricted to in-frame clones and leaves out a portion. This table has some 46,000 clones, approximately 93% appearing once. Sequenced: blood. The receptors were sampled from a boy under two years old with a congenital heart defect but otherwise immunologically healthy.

The CDR3 reads CASSYGDRKNTIYF. CDR3 sequence (DNA): TGTGCCAGCAGTTACGGGGACAGGAAAAACACCATATATTTT. The chain carries TRBV6-5 and TRBJ1-3, with 8 bases identical to TRBD1. J was trimmed by 6 bases and V by 2 bases; bases with no gene match: 3. CDR1 and CDR2 from the germline V gene are MNHEY and SVGAGI. This CDR3 has 14 residues.

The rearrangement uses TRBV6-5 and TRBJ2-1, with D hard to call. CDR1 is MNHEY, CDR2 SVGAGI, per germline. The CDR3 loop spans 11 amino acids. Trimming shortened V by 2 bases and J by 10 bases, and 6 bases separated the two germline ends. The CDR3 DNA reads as TGTGCCAGCAGTTACGGGCCCGAGCAGTTCTTC. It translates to CASSYGPEQFF.

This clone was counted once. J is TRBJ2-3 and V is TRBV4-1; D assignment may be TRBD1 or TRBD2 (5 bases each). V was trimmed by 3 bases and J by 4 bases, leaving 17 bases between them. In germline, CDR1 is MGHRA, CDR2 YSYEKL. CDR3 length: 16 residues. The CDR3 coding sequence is TGCGCCAGCAGCCATTCTGAGGCGCGAGGGGCAGATACGCAGTATTTT. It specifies CASSHSEARGADTQYF.

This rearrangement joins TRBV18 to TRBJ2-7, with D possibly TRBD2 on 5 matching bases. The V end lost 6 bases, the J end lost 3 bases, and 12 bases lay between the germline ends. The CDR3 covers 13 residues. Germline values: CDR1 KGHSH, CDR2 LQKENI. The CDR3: CASSPGNGYEQYF. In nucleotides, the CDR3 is TGTGCCAGCTCCCCGGGGAATGGCTACGAGCAGTACTTC.

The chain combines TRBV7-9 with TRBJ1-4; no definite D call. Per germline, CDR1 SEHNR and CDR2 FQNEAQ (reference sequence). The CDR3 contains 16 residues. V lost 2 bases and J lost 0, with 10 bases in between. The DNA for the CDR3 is TGTGCCAGCAGCTTACCCGCCGCAGCAACTAATGAAAAACTGTTTTTT. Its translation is CASSLPAAATNEKLFF. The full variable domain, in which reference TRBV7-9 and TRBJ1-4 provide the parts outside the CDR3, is DTGVSQNPRHKITKRGQNVTFRCDPISEHNRLYWYRQTLGQGPEFLTYFQNEAQLEKSRLLSDRFSAERPKGSFSTLEIQRTEQGDSAMYLCASSLPAAATNEKLFFGSGTQLSVL.

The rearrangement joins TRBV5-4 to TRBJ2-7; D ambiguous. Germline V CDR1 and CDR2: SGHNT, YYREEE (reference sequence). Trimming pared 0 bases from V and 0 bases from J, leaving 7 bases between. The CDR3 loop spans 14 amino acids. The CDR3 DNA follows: TGTGCCAGCAGCTTGGCCCCGGGCTCCTACGAGCAGTACTTC. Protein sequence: CASSLAPGSYEQYF.

The CDR3 bases are TGCGCCAGCAGCTTGGGGGGGATGCTACGCAATGAGCAGTTCTTC. This encodes CASSLGGMLRNEQFF. The chain couples TRBV5-1 to TRBJ2-1; either TRBD1 or TRBD2 may supply D (5 bases each). From germline, CDR1 is SGHRS and CDR2 YFSETQ. The CDR3 loop spans 15 amino acids. The germline V and J ends were trimmed by 0 bases and 6 bases, with 13 bases remaining between them.

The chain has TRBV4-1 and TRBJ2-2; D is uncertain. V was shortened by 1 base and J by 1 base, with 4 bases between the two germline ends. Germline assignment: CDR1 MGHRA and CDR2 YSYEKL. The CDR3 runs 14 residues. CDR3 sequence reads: CASSQAMNTGELFF. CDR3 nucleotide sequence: TGCGCCAGCAGCCAAGCCATGAACACCGGGGAGCTGTTTTTT.

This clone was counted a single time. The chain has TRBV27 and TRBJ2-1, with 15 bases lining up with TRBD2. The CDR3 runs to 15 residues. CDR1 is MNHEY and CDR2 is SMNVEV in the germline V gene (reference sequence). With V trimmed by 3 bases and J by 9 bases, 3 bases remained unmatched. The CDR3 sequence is CASSFRTSGRGEQFF. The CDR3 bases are TGTGCCAGCAGTTTTCGGACTAGCGGGAGGGGTGAGCAGTTCTTC.

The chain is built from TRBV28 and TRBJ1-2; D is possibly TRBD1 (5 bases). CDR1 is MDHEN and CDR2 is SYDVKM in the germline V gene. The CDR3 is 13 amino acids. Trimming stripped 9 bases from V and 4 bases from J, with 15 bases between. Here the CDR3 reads CASMGGSGYGYTF. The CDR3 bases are TGTGCCAGTATGGGGGGTAGCGGCTATGGCTACACCTTC.

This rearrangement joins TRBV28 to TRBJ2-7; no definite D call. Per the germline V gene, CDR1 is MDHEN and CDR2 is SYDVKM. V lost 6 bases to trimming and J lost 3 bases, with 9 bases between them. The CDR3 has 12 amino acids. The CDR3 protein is CASSRALYEQYF. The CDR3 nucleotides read TGTGCCAGCAGCCGGGCCCTCTACGAGCAGTACTTC. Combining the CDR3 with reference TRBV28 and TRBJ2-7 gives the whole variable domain DVKVTQSSRYLVKRTGEKVFLECVQDMDHENMFWYRQDPGLGLRLIYFSYDVKMKEKGDIPEGYSVSREKKERFSLILESASTNQTSMYLCASSRALYEQYFGPGTRLTVT.

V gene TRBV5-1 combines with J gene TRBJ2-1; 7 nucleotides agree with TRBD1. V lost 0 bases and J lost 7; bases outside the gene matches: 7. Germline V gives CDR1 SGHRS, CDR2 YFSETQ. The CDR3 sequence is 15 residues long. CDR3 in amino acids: CASSLERGQGNEQFF. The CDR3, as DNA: TGCGCCAGCAGCTTGGAGAGGGGGCAAGGGAATGAGCAGTTCTTC.

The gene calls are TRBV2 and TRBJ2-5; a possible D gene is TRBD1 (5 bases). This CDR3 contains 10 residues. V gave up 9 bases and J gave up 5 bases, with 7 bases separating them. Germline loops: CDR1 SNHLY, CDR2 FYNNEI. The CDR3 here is CARGRETQYF. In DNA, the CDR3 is TGTGCCAGGGGGCGGGAGACCCAGTACTTC.

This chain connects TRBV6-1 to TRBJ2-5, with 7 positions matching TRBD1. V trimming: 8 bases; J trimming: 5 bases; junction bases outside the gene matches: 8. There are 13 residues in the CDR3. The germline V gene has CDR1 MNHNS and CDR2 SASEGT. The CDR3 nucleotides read TGTGCCAGCCCGATGACAGGGCCGGAGACCCAGTACTTC. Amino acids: CASPMTGPETQYF.

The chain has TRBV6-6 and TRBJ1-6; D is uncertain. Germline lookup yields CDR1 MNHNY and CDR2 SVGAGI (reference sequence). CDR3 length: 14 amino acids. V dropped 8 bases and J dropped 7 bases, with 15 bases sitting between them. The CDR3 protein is CASRGGRSNSPLHF. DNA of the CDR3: TGTGCCAGCCGCGGCGGGCGGAGCAATTCACCCCTCCACTTT.

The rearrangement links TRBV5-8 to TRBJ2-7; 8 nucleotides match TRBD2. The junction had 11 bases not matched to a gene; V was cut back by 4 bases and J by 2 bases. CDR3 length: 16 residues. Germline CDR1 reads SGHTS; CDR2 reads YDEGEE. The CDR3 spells CASSLIKRGPTYEQYF. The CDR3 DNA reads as TGTGCCAGCAGCCTGATAAAGCGGGGGCCAACCTACGAGCAGTACTTC.

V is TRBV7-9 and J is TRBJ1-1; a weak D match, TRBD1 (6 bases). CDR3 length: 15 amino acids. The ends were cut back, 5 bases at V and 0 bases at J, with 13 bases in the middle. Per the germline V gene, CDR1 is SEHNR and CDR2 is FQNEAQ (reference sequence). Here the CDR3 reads CASSHGQLVNTEAFF. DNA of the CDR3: TGTGCCAGCAGCCATGGACAGCTAGTGAACACTGAAGCTTTCTTT.

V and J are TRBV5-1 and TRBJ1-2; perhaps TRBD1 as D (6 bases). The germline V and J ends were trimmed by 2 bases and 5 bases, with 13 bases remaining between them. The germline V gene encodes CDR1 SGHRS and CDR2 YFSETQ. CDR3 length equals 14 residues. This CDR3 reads CASSFIPGEYGYTF. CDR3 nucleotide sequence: TGCGCCAGCAGCTTCATACCAGGGGAATATGGCTACACCTTC.